This T cell receptor (beta chain) emerged from a study of T cells in Graves' hyperthyroidism and ophthalmopathy. There were TCR beta CDR3 regions amplified from RNA transcripts. With the HTBI primer set, the TCR CDR3 went through a first round of RT-PCR. In TCRdb, the multiplex PCR reads were re-called with MiXCR into one record per CDR3 protein. The sample holds 500,000 to 750,000 distinct CDR3 sequences; more than 45% are singletons and the top ten take roughly 8.2%. In regard to this clonotype: Its antigen is still unknown.

Study-level results: Ophthalmopathy cases were set apart from stable hyperthyroidism by a 13 V-J model. Blood held most thyroid clonotypes expanded above 0.001 frequency.

Sequenced: peripheral blood or thyroid tissue (not recorded which). This receptor was taken from a woman between 18 and 29 years old with Graves' hyperthyroidism.

The CDR3 reads CATSDDSGETQYF. CDR3 in DNA: TGTGCCACCAGTGATGATAGCGGGGAGACCCAGTACTTC. The chain has TRBV24-1 and TRBJ2-5; 7 nucleotides align to TRBD2. Germline-derived CDR1 and CDR2 are KGHDR and SFDVKD. V shed 3 bases and J 5 bases; nucleotides not matched to a gene: 2. There are 13 residues in the CDR3.